This T cell receptor beta chain was observed in a study of blood T cell repertoires in COVID-19. Generated by immunoSEQ multiplex PCR, the TCRdb table keeps only in-frame clones and is missing some. The sample records around 470,000 clones, around 90% being singletons. Germline CDR1 is PRHDT and CDR2 is FYEKMQ (reference sequence). The J segment lost 4 bases and the V segment lost 5 bases, leaving 14 bases of the junction unmatched. This CDR3 contains 17 residues. This chain links TRBV13 with TRBJ1-2, with 9 bases identical to TRBD1. Material: PBMCs or T cells enriched from blood (not recorded which). The TCR sequence derives from a young man who had recovered from COVID-19. CDR3 amino acids: CASSLSGTGFSGYGYTF. In nucleotides, the CDR3 is TGTGCCAGCAGCCTATCCGGGACAGGGTTCTCGGGCTATGGCTACACCTTC.